This T cell receptor beta chain was retrieved from a study of TIL therapy for anti-PD-1-resistant metastatic lung cancer. The overall study: A few tumors were EGFR-mutant and two were ALK-rearranged. Study-level points and caveats: Many TIL product clones were absent from baseline tumor, suggesting clonal contraction.

This clone was counted only a few times. No antigen is known for it. Indicated time point: pre-treatment sample, taken before nivolumab and TIL therapy. Most excised metastases sampled were pleural nodules or supraclavicular lymph nodes. Patients were adults with stage 4 NSCLC. The CDR3 length is 12 residues. V lost 3 bases, J lost 6 bases, and 9 bases lay in between. The germline gives CDR1 SEHNR, CDR2 FQNEAQ (reference sequence). This was the immunoSEQ v3 assay. Generated by immunoSEQ multiplex PCR, the TCRdb table keeps only in-frame clones and is missing some. The profile shows some 90,000 clones, roughly 65% of them singletons.

The sample in question was tumor tissue, obtained at baseline. The chain joins TRBV7-9 to TRBJ2-7, with unresolved D. This clonotype was obtained from a person between 25 and 80 years old with non-small cell lung cancer. DNA for the CDR3: TGTGCCAGCAGCTTTGCGGCCGGCGAGCAGTACTTC. It is translated as CASSFAAGEQYF. Together with reference TRBV7-9 and TRBJ2-7, the CDR3 gives the full variable domain: DTGVSQNPRHKITKRGQNVTFRCDPISEHNRLYWYRQTLGQGPEFLTYFQNEAQLEKSRLLSDRFSAERPKGSFSTLEIQRTEQGDSAMYLCASSFAAGEQYFGPGTRLTVT.